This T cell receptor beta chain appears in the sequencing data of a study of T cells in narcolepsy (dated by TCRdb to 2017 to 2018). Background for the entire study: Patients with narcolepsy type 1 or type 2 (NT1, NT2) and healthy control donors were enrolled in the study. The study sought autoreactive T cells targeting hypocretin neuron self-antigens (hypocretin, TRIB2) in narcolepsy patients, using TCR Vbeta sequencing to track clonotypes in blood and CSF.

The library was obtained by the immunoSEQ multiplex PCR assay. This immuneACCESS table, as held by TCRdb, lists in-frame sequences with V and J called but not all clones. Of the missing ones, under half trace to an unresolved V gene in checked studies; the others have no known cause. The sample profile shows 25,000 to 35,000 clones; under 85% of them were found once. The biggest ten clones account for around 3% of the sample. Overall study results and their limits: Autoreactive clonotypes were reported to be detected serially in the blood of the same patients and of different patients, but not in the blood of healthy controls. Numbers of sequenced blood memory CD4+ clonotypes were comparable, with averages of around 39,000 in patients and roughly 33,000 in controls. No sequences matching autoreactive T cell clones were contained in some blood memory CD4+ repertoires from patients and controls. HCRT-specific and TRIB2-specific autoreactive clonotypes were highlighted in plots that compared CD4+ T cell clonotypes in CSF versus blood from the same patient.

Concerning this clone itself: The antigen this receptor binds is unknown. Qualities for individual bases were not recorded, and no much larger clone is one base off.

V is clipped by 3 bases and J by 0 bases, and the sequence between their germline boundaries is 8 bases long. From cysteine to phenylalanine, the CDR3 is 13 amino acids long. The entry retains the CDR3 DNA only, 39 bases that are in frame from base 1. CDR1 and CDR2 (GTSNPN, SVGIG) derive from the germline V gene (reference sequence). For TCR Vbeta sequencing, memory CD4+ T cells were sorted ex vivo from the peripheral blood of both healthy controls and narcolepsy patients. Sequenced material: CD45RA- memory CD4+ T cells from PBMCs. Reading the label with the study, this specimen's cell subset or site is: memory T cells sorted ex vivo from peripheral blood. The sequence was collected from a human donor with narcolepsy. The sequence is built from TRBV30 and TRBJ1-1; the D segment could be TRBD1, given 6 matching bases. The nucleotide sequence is TGTGCCTGGAGCGGACAGATGAACACTGAAGCTTTCTTT. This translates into CAWSGQMNTEAFF.